The present T cell receptor (beta chain) was sequenced within a study of T cell responses to AZD1222 COVID-19 vaccine. Study observations and caveats: In the spike-specific TCR repertoire, nearly half reportedly target unmutated variant regions.

Assay used: immunoSEQ multiplex PCR; TCRdb lists only in-frame clones, some missing. The sample records 90,000 to 150,000 clones, over 85% being singletons. About this clone: Its target is unknown.

The CDR3 runs to 16 residues. Germline V gene sequence: CDR1 SGHNT, CDR2 YYREEE (reference sequence). Trimming at V came to 0 bases and at J to 0 bases, leaving 6 bases not matched to a gene. The clonotype originates from an adult in good health. The sequencing here drew on peripheral blood, taken on day 0 of AZD1222 vaccination. This chain joins TRBV5-4 and TRBJ2-7; 7 bases match TRBD1. CDR3 DNA sequence: TGTGCCAGCAGCTTGGGACAGGGCCGAAGCTCCTACGAGCAGTACTTC. Its translation is CASSLGQGRSSYEQYF.